Following are 15 T cell receptor beta chains from one sample sequenced in a study of OX40 agonist ivuxolimab in advanced cancers. Data came from immunoSEQ multiplex PCR; TCRdb stores just in-frame clones and leaves some out. The sample has tens of thousands of clones, 85% to 90% seen once. The material sequenced was CD4+ or CD8+ T cells sorted from blood, taken in a trial of the OX40 agonist ivuxolimab. These receptors were taken from an adult with an advanced solid tumor such as melanoma, head and neck, liver or kidney cancer.

This chain uses TRBV19 with TRBJ2-7; no reliable D call. The CDR3 consists of 11 residues. Trimming left V 10 bases short and J 2 bases short, with 9 bases between. Germline CDR1 LNHDA, CDR2 SQIVND (reference sequence). This CDR3 reads CATDGPYEQYF. The CDR3 DNA sequence: TGTGCCACAGACGGACCCTACGAGCAGTACTTC.

V gene TRBV7-9 combines with J gene TRBJ1-2, with 9 bases aligning to TRBD1. The germline CDR1 and CDR2 sequences are SEHNR and FQNEAQ (reference sequence). The CDR3 covers 16 residues. V shed 3 bases, J shed 6 bases, and the junction held 11 bases outside the gene matches. CDR3 sequence reads: CASSFKENRGPDGYTF. DNA for the CDR3: TGTGCCAGCAGCTTTAAGGAGAACAGGGGGCCCGATGGCTACACCTTC.

The rearrangement uses TRBV28 and TRBJ2-7; D remains unclear. The CDR3 runs 14 residues. Germline V gene data show CDR1 as MDHEN and CDR2 as SYDVKM. The ends were cut back, 2 bases at V and 4 bases at J, with 12 bases in the middle. DNA of the CDR3: TGTGCCAGCAGTTTAGGCCGGGTGGGATACGAGCAGTACTTC. Protein sequence: CASSLGRVGYEQYF.

This chain connects TRBV30 to TRBJ1-5; 7 bases agree with TRBD1. This CDR3 comprises 15 residues. Per the germline V gene, CDR1 is GTSNPN and CDR2 is SVGIG (reference sequence). Unmatched junction bases numbered 7, after V lost 0 bases and J lost 5 bases. As DNA, the CDR3 is TGTGCCTGGAGTGTGGGCAGGGGGTTAGATCAGCCCCAGCATTTT. Residues: CAWSVGRGLDQPQHF. Based on the CDR3 plus reference TRBV30 and TRBJ1-5, the full variable domain is SQTIHQWPATLVQPVGSPLSLECTVEGTSNPNLYWYRQAAGRGLQLLFYSVGIGQISSEVPQNLSASRPQDRQFILSSKKLLLSDSGFYLCAWSVGRGLDQPQHFGDGTRLSIL.

The chain joins TRBV9 to TRBJ1-1; D unresolved. Trimming pared 2 bases from V and 4 bases from J, leaving 9 bases between. CDR3 length equals 13 residues. Germline CDR1 SGDLS, CDR2 YYNGEE. CDR3: CASSVTETTEAFF. The CDR3 DNA is TGTGCCAGCAGCGTGACCGAGACCACTGAAGCTTTCTTT.

As for this clone: An end of the junction differs from the germline gene, which may be a read error. V is TRBV6-6 and J is TRBJ1-5, with TRBD1 matching over 9 bases. Germline V gene lookup returns CDR1 MNHNY and CDR2 SVGAGI (reference sequence). The CDR3 is 15 amino acids. The CDR3 region is CAISERTGENQPQHF. The CDR3 DNA follows: TGTGCCATCAGTGAGCGGACAGGGGAAAATCAGCCCCAGCATTTT.

The chain uses TRBV30 and TRBJ2-1, with D hard to call. The germline gives CDR1 GTSNPN, CDR2 SVGIG (reference sequence). The CDR3 spans 13 residues. With 0 bases removed from V and 8 bases from J, the gap between germline ends came to 11 bases. CDR3 protein: CAWSVTPLDEQFF. The CDR3 DNA reads as TGTGCCTGGAGTGTAACACCCTTGGATGAGCAGTTCTTC.

V usage is TRBV2 and J usage is TRBJ2-5, with 8 nucleotides matching TRBD1. The V gene's germline CDR1 is SNHLY and CDR2 FYNNEI. This CDR3 spans 15 amino acids. Trimming removed 3 bases from V and 1 base from J; junction bases left unmatched: 4. The CDR3 region is CASSDTDRAQETQYF. The CDR3 DNA sequence: TGTGCCAGCAGTGATACGGACAGGGCCCAAGAGACCCAGTACTTC. The entire variable domain, with the rest obtained from reference TRBV2 and TRBJ2-5, is as follows: EPEVTQTPSHQVTQMGQEVILRCVPISNHLYFYWYRQILGQKVEFLVSFYNNEISEKSEIFDDQFSVERPDGSNFTLKIRSTKLEDSAMYFCASSDTDRAQETQYFGPGTRLLVL.

This clone was found once. V gene TRBV27 combines with J gene TRBJ2-1; D gene ambiguous. V lost 0 bases and J lost 4, with 16 bases in between. The CDR3 sequence is 17 residues long. Germline lookup yields CDR1 MNHEY and CDR2 SMNVEV (reference sequence). CDR3 coding DNA: TGTGCCAGCAGTTTATCGGCAGGCAGCAACCCGTACAATGAGCAGTTCTTC. Its protein is CASSLSAGSNPYNEQFF.

This rearrangement joins TRBV15 to TRBJ1-1; tentative D call: TRBD1 (6 bases). This CDR3 is built from 15 residues. Trimming took 3 bases from V and 8 from J, leaving 19 bases between them. Germline CDR1 is LNHNV and CDR2 is YYDKDF (reference sequence). This CDR3 reads CATSRLIAGETEAFF. The DNA for the CDR3 is TGTGCCACCAGCAGGTTAATTGCAGGGGAGACCGAAGCTTTCTTT.

This CDR3 is CSLQERGQGETQYF. In DNA form, the CDR3 reads TGCAGCCTCCAGGAGAGGGGGCAGGGGGAGACCCAGTACTTC. The rearrangement joins TRBV29-1 to TRBJ2-5, with 7 bases matching TRBD1. In germline, CDR1 is SQVTM, CDR2 ANQGSEA. V shed 8 bases, J shed 5 bases, and the junction held 14 bases outside the gene matches. The CDR3 length is 14 residues.

This chain connects TRBV7-9 to TRBJ2-5; 7 nucleotides match TRBD2. Germline CDR1 reads SEHNR; CDR2 reads FQNEAQ (reference sequence). CDR3 length: 17 amino acids. Trimming at V came to 4 bases and at J to 1 base, leaving 12 bases not matched to a gene. CDR3 loop: CASSSSPKAGTQETQYF. In DNA, the CDR3 is TGTGCCAGCAGCTCTTCGCCCAAAGCGGGAACCCAAGAGACCCAGTACTTC. Full variable domain (rest looked up from reference TRBV7-9 and TRBJ2-5): DTGVSQNPRHKITKRGQNVTFRCDPISEHNRLYWYRQTLGQGPEFLTYFQNEAQLEKSRLLSDRFSAERPKGSFSTLEIQRTEQGDSAMYLCASSSSPKAGTQETQYFGPGTRLLVL.

CDR3 sequence: CASSEDGDTEAFF. The CDR3 nucleotides are TGTGCCAGCAGTGAGGACGGGGACACTGAAGCTTTCTTT. This chain connects TRBV6-1 to TRBJ1-1; D unresolved. CDR3 length: 13 residues. The germline CDR1 and CDR2 sequences are MNHNS and SASEGT. The V gene lost 3 bases and the J gene lost 3 bases, with 8 bases spanning the gap.

The chain combines TRBV7-6 with TRBJ2-7; D gene unclear. V lost 1 base, J lost 4 bases, and 11 bases lay in between. In germline, CDR1 is SGHVS, CDR2 FNYEAQ. The CDR3 has 14 amino acids. DNA for the CDR3: TGTGCCAGCAGCTTAGGTGGAGCGCTTTACGAGCAGTACTTC. As protein: CASSLGGALYEQYF.

The chain employs TRBV4-1 and TRBJ2-3, with 12 bases aligning to TRBD2. With 3 bases clipped from V and 1 base from J, the junction kept 5 bases outside the gene matches. Germline CDR1 is MGHRA and CDR2 is YSYEKL. The CDR3 runs 17 residues. The DNA of the CDR3 is TGCGCCAGCAGCCAGACCGGACTAGCGGGACGCACAGATACGCAGTATTTT. This sequence encodes CASSQTGLAGRTDTQYF.